This T cell receptor beta chain was retrieved from a study of blood T cell repertoires in COVID-19. Across the study: The United States, Italy and Spain were the sources of the acute and convalescent COVID-19 samples.

Only in-frame clones appear in the TCRdb table, and some are missing; sequencing was by immunoSEQ multiplex PCR. The sample records roughly 220,000 clones, roughly 86% being singletons. In germline, CDR1 is SGHRS, CDR2 YFSETQ. V dropped 4 bases and J dropped 0 bases, with 10 bases sitting between them. The length of the CDR3 is 14 residues. Sequencing was done on a sample of peripheral blood. The receptor's source is a woman between 45 and 65 years old with COVID-19, enrolled during active disease. The chain couples TRBV5-1 to TRBJ1-2; possible D gene TRBD1, 5 bases. The chain's CDR3 is CASSPGGTNYGYTF. The CDR3 region has the DNA TGCGCCAGCAGCCCGGGGGGGACTAACTATGGCTACACCTTC.